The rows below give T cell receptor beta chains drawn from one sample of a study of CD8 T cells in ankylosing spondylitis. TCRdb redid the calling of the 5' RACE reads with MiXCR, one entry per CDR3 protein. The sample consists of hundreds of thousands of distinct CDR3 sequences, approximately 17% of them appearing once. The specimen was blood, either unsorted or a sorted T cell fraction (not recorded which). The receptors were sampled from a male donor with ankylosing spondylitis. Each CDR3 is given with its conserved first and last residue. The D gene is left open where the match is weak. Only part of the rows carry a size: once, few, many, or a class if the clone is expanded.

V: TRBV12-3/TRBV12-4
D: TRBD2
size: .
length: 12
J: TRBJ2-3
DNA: TGTGCCAGCAGCCCGCGGACTAGCGCTCAGTATTTT
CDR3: CASSPRTSAQYF

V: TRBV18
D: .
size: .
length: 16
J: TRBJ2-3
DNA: TGTGCCAGCTCACCACCGTCTAGCGCCCCCGGCGATACGCAGTATTTT
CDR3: CASSPPSSAPGDTQYF

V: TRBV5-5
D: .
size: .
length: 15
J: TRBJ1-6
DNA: TGTGCCAGCAGCCCCCCACACAACCAAGCATCACCCCTCCACTTT
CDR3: CASSPPHNQASPLHF

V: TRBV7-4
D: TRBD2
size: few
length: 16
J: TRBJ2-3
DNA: TGTGCCAGCAGCTCCTTGCTAGCGGGGATAACAGATACGCAGTATTTT
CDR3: CASSSLLAGITDTQYF

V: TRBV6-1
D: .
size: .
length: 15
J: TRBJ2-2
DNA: TGTGCCAGCAGCGAAGTAGGACCGAACACCGGGGAGCTGTTTTTT
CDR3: CASSEVGPNTGELFF

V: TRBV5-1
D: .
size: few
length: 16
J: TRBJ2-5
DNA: TGCGCCAGCAGCCCTAAACAGGGAAGGGAGAGGGAGACCCAGTACTTC
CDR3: CASSPKQGRERETQYF

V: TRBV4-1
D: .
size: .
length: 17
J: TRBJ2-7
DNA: TGCGCCAGCAGCCAAGGAGGAGGTGTCAGGGTAGCCTCCGAGCAGTACTTC
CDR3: CASSQGGGVRVASEQYF

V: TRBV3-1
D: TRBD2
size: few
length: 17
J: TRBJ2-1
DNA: TGTGCCAGCAGCCAAGAAGTGAAAGCGGGAAGGTACAATGAGCAGTTCTTC
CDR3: CASSQEVKAGRYNEQFF

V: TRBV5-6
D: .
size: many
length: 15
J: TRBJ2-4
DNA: TGTGCCAGCAGCTTGCGGTCGTTAGCCAAAAACATTCAGTACTTC
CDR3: CASSLRSLAKNIQYF

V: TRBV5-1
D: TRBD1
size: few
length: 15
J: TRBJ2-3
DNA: TGCGCCAGCAGCTCTCAGGGGGATGGCACAGATACGCAGTATTTT
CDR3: CASSSQGDGTDTQYF

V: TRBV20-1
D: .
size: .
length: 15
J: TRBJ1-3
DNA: TGCAGTGCTAGGGATCGGGCCAACTCTGGAAACACCATATATTTT
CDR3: CSARDRANSGNTIYF

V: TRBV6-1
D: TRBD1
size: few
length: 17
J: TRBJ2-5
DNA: TGTGCCAGCAGGCGTGCCCTATGGGGACAGACGAAAGAGACCCAGTACTTC
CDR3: CASRRALWGQTKETQYF

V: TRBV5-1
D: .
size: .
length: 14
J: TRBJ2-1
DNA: TGCGCCAGCAGCTTGCCGATGGACATCCCTGAGCAGTTCTTC
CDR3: CASSLPMDIPEQFF

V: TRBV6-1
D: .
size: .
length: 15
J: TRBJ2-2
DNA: TGTGCCAGCTCGGGTAGGCCTGCAAATGGCGGGGAGCTGTTTTTT
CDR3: CASSGRPANGGELFF

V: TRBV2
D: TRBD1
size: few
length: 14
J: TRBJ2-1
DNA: TGTGCCAGCACTCAGGACAGGGGCTACAATGAGCAGTTCTTC
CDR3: CASTQDRGYNEQFF

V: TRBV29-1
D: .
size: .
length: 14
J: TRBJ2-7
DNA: TGCAGCGCGACTCGGGACACTTCTTTAAGCGAGCAGTACTTC
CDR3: CSATRDTSLSEQYF

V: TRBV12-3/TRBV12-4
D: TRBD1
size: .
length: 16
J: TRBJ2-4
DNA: TGTGCCAGCAGTCCTATAGGGGGCGCGGCCAAAAACATTCAGTACTTC
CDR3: CASSPIGGAAKNIQYF

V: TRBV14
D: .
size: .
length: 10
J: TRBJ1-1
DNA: TGTGCCAGCGGAGACCGGGAAGCTTTCTTT
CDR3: CASGDREAFF

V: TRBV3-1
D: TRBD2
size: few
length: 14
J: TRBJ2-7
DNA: TGTGCCAGCAGCCAATGGACTAGCGTCTACGAGCAGTACTTC
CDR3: CASSQWTSVYEQYF

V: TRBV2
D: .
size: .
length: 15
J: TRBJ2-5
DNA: TGTGCCAGCAGCCCTCTGGCCCCACGGGGGGAGACCCAGTACTTC
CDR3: CASSPLAPRGETQYF

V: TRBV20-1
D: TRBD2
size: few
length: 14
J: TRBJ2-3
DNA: TGCAGTGCCGCCGTAGGTAGCGGGAGGAATACGCAGTATTTT
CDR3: CSAAVGSGRNTQYF

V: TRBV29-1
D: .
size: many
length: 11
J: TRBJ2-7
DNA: TGCAGCGTTGGGGAGTTCTACGAGCAGTACTTC
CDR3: CSVGEFYEQYF

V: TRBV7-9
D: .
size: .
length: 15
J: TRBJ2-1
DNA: TGTGCCAGCAGCCCCCATGTTGGGGCCCGCGATGAGCAGTTCTTC
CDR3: CASSPHVGARDEQFF

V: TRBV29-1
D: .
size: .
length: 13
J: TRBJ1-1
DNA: TGCAGCGTGGGGCGAGGGATGTTGGAAGAAGCTTTCTTT
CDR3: CSVGRGMLEEAFF

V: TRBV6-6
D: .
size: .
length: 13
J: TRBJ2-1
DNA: TGTGCCAGCAGGGTCAGGTGGGTGGATGAGCAGTTCTTC
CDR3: CASRVRWVDEQFF

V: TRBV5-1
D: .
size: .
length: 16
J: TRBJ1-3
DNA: TGCGCCAGCAGCTGGGGGGGACGGGCCTCTGGAAACACCATATATTTT
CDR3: CASSWGGRASGNTIYF

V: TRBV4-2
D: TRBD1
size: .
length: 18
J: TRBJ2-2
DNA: TGTGCCAGCAGCCAAGATAGCGGGACAGGGGCACGGACCGGGGAGCTGTTTTTT
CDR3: CASSQDSGTGARTGELFF

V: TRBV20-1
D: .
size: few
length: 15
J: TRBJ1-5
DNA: TGCAGTGCTAGAGAGGTCGGGCAGATCAATCAGCCCCAGCATTTT
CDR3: CSAREVGQINQPQHF

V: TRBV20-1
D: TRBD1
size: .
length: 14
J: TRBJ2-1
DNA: TGCAGTGCTATCAGGGACAGGGGAAAAAATGAGCAGTTCTTC
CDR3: CSAIRDRGKNEQFF

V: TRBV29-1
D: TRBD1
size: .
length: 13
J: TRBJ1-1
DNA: TGCAGCGTTGATTTGGACAGGGGCACTGAAGCTTTCTTT
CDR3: CSVDLDRGTEAFF

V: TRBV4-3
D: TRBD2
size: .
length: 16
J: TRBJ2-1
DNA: TGCGCCAGCAGCCAAGAGAGCGGGAGGGCCTACAATGAGCAGTTCTTC
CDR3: CASSQESGRAYNEQFF